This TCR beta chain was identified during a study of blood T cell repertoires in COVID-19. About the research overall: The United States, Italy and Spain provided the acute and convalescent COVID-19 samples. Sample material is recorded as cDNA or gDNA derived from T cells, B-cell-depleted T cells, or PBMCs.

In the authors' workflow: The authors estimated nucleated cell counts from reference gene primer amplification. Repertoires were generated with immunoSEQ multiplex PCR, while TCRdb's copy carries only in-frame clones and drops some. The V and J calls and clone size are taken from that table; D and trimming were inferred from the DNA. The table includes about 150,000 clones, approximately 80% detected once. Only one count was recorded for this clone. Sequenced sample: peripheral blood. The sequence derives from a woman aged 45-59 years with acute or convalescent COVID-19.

CDR3 coding DNA: TGCGCCAGCAGCTTAGAGGGGGCCGAGGGGAAACTGTTTTTT. This codes for CASSLEGAEGKLFF. J is TRBJ1-4 and V is TRBV5-1, with 7 bases lining up with TRBD1. Germline V lookup: CDR1 SGHRS, CDR2 YFSETQ. The CDR3 has 14 residues. Losses at the gene ends were 2 bases for V and 11 bases for J; bases not matched to a gene: 9.